Detailed here is one T cell receptor beta chain. Its antigen remains unidentified. This specimen comes from a study of OX40 agonist ivuxolimab in advanced cancers. Study-level results: Some patients who did not respond also had low normalized T-cell clonal expansion. The specificity for antigen of the expanded peripheral T cells was not determined. Dose levels from 0.1 to 3.0 mg/kg saw CD4+ and CD8+ blood T cells expand clonally by week 6.

The protocol was immunoSEQ multiplex PCR, while the TCRdb copy is restricted to in-frame clones and leaves out a portion. This sample yields some 70,000 clones, of which around 93% are seen a single time; around 0.31% belongs to the top ten. The CDR3 runs 14 residues. V lost 7 bases, J lost 4 bases, and 16 bases lay in between. Germline CDR1 reads SGHVS; CDR2 reads FQNEAQ. The sample in question was CD4+ or CD8+ T cells sorted from blood, obtained in a trial of the OX40 agonist ivuxolimab. The clonotype originates from an adult with an advanced solid tumor such as melanoma, head and neck, liver or kidney cancer. The V gene is TRBV7-8, the J gene TRBJ1-1, with D possibly TRBD1 on 6 matching bases. In nucleotides, the CDR3 is TGTGCCAGCACCACGCAGGGGCTAAGCACTGAAGCTTTCTTT. It codes for CASTTQGLSTEAFF.